This is a list of T cell receptor beta chains from one sample in a study of blood T cell repertoires in COVID-19. Measured with immunoSEQ multiplex PCR; TCRdb has only the in-frame clones, and not every one. The repertoire holds 250,000 or so clones, with 80% to 85% as singletons. Input material: PBMCs or T cells enriched from blood (not recorded which). Receptor source: a man aged 50 or older who had recovered from COVID-19. Both conserved end residues are part of each CDR3. The order of the fields is J gene, D gene, V gene, clone size, CDR3 DNA, CDR3 protein. D genes are given only for firm matches. Rows give clone size only sometimes, using once, few, many, or a class for an expanded clone.

TRBJ2-7 | TRBD2 | TRBV6-2/TRBV6-3 | few | TGTGCCAGCAGTCTAGCGGGAGGCGGCTCCTACGAGCAGTACTTC | CASSLAGGGSYEQYF
TRBJ1-2 | TRBD1 | TRBV6-5 | . | TGTGCCAGCAGATCCACAGGGGGCTTGGTTGGCTACACCTTC | CASRSTGGLVGYTF
TRBJ2-6 | . | TRBV3-1/TRBV3-2 | . | TGTGCCAGCAGCCAATTGCGGCAGCCCTCTGGGGCCAACGTCCTGACTTTC | CASSQLRQPSGANVLTF
TRBJ1-1 | . | TRBV29-1 | . | TGCAGCGTTGAATTAGACATGAACACTGAAGCTTTCTTT | CSVELDMNTEAFF
TRBJ1-1 | . | TRBV6-5 | . | TGTGCCAGCAACCAGGGGATGAACACTGAAGCTTTCTTT | CASNQGMNTEAFF
TRBJ1-4 | . | TRBV28 | . | TGTGCCAGCAGCCTAGGTGGTTCGGCTAATGAAAAACTGTTTTTT | CASSLGGSANEKLFF
TRBJ2-3 | TRBD1 | TRBV5-8 | . | TGTGCCAGCAGTCTGGACAGGGCTACAGATACGCAGTATTTT | CASSLDRATDTQYF
TRBJ2-5 | TRBD1 | TRBV6-2/TRBV6-3 | . | TGTGCCAGCAGTTACCCCCCCAGGGGGCGGCAAGAGACCCAGTACTTC | CASSYPPRGRQETQYF
TRBJ1-2 | TRBD1 | TRBV27 | . | TGTGCCAGCAGGACCGGGACAGGGATGGTCTACACCTTC | CASRTGTGMVYTF
TRBJ1-5 | . | TRBV6-2/TRBV6-3 | . | TGTGCCAGCAGTTACTTTGGGGCCGATAGCAATCAGCCCCAGCATTTT | CASSYFGADSNQPQHF
TRBJ1-1 | TRBD1 | TRBV5-1 | once | TGCGCCAGCAGCCTCGACAGGGGGACGGCTTTCTTT | CASSLDRGTAFF
TRBJ2-2 | . | TRBV5-6 | . | TGTGCCAGCAGCTTGGGTATAGGGGACACCGGGGAGCTGTTTTTT | CASSLGIGDTGELFF
TRBJ2-1 | TRBD2 | TRBV11-1 | . | TGTGCCAGCAGCTATAGGACTAGCGGGACACGTCCTGAGCAGTTCTTC | CASSYRTSGTRPEQFF
TRBJ2-7 | . | TRBV6-1 | . | TGTGCCAGCAGTGAGGGTCCCCGGGACACCTCCTACGAGCAGTACTTC | CASSEGPRDTSYEQYF
TRBJ2-7 | TRBD2 | TRBV4-1 | . | TGCGCCAGCAGCCAGGCCTTGACTAGCGGGGGAACCTACGAGCAGTACTTC | CASSQALTSGGTYEQYF
TRBJ2-7 | TRBD1 | TRBV2 | . | TGTGCCAGCAGAGGACAGGGTGGCGAGCAGTACTTC | CASRGQGGEQYF
TRBJ1-5 | . | TRBV6-5 | . | TGTGCCAGCAGACCGGGAACAGCGAACAATCAGCCCCAGCATTTT | CASRPGTANNQPQHF
TRBJ2-1 | . | TRBV4-3 | . | TGCGCCAGCAGCCCCCTGAGGGAGAATGAGCAGTTCTTC | CASSPLRENEQFF
TRBJ1-2 | . | TRBV29-1 | . | TGCAGCGTTGGGGAGGGCACCTATGGCTACACCTTC | CSVGEGTYGYTF
TRBJ1-2 | TRBD1 | TRBV2 | . | TGTGCCAGCAGTGTCGACAGGGCGGACTACACCTTC | CASSVDRADYTF
TRBJ2-1 | . | TRBV28 | . | TGTGCCAGCAGTTTGGGGAGCAATGAGCAGTTCTTC | CASSLGSNEQFF
TRBJ2-3 | . | TRBV7-2 | . | TGTGCCAGCAGTCTCTACCGTGGCACAGATACGCAGTATTTT | CASSLYRGTDTQYF
TRBJ2-3 | TRBD2 | TRBV7-3 | . | TGTGCCAGCAGCGCGACTAGCGGGGGGGGAGATACGCAGTATTTT | CASSATSGGGDTQYF
TRBJ1-2 | . | TRBV6-2/TRBV6-3 | . | TGTGCCAGCAGCATAGGGGGTCGGGGCTACACCTTC | CASSIGGRGYTF
TRBJ2-7 | TRBD2 | TRBV28 | . | TGTGCCAGCAGTTTAGAAGCGGGACCACGCGAGCAGTACTTC | CASSLEAGPREQYF
TRBJ1-2 | TRBD1 | TRBV9 | . | TGTGCCAGCAGCGGACCCCGGACAGGGAGAGGGAACTATGGCTACACCTTC | CASSGPRTGRGNYGYTF
TRBJ1-2 | . | TRBV19 | . | TGTGCCAGTAGTTACAGAGAAATACGAAACTATGGCTACACCTTC | CASSYREIRNYGYTF
TRBJ2-5 | . | TRBV9 | . | TGTGCCAGCAGCGTAGCGGAGACCCAGTACTTC | CASSVAETQYF
TRBJ1-3 | . | TRBV7-2 | . | TGTGCCAGCAGCTTAGCGGACTTTTCTGGAAACACCATATATTTT | CASSLADFSGNTIYF
TRBJ1-5 | TRBD1 | TRBV5-1 | . | TGCGCCAGCAGCTTGGGGACAGGTAAGGGCCAGCCCCAGCATTTT | CASSLGTGKGQPQHF
TRBJ2-1 | TRBD2 | TRBV18 | few | TGTGCCAGCTCACCTCCCGGGACTAGACGCCACGATGAGCAGTTCTTC | CASSPPGTRRHDEQFF
TRBJ2-3 | . | TRBV5-1 | . | TGCGCCAGCAGCGGGGGCTGGGGAACGGACACAGATACGCAGTATTTT | CASSGGWGTDTDTQYF
TRBJ1-3 | . | TRBV5-5 | . | TGTGCCAGCAGCTTGTACGACGGGTTGGTTGGAAACACCATATATTTT | CASSLYDGLVGNTIYF
TRBJ1-1 | TRBD1 | TRBV6-4 | . | TGTGCCAGCAGTGACAGGGGGCGAGAGACTGAAGCTTTCTTT | CASSDRGRETEAFF
TRBJ2-1 | TRBD2 | TRBV5-4 | . | TGTGCCCTCCGGCTAGCGGGGGTTAGCTCCTACAATGAGCAGTTCTTC | CALRLAGVSSYNEQFF
TRBJ2-3 | TRBD2 | TRBV10-2 | . | TGCGCCGCGGGGGGGGCAGGGGAAGACTCGGCAGATACGCAGTATTTT | CAAGGAGEDSADTQYF
TRBJ2-1 | . | TRBV6-5 | . | TGTGCCAGCAGTCCGGGGGGCCGGGTAAATGAGCAGTTCTTC | CASSPGGRVNEQFF
TRBJ2-2 | . | TRBV24-1 | . | TGTGCCACCAGTGATCCCGGTTCCACCGGGGAGCTGTTTTTT | CATSDPGSTGELFF
TRBJ2-3 | TRBD2 | TRBV11-3 | . | TGTGCCAGCAGCCCCCGTGGGAGCGGGAGAATTGATACGCAGTATTTT | CASSPRGSGRIDTQYF
TRBJ2-2 | TRBD1 | TRBV5-1 | . | TGCGCCAGCAGCTTGGCGGGACAGGGGAACACCGGGGAGCTGTTTTTT | CASSLAGQGNTGELFF
TRBJ2-7 | . | TRBV19 | . | TGTGCCAGTAGTACCAAGGTCGGCGGAACCTACGAGCAGTACTTC | CASSTKVGGTYEQYF
TRBJ2-5 | TRBD2 | TRBV7-2 | . | TGTGCCAGCAGCTTAGGGTTTGGGCGGGAGCGGGGAGAGACCCAGTACTTC | CASSLGFGRERGETQYF
TRBJ1-2 | TRBD1 | TRBV30 | few | TGTGCCTCGCCGGGACAGGGTTTTGGCTACACCTTC | CASPGQGFGYTF
TRBJ2-2 | TRBD2 | TRBV7-2 | . | TGTGCCAGCAGCCCGGGACTAGCGGGGGACTGGCGTTCCGGGGAGCTGTTTTTT | CASSPGLAGDWRSGELFF
TRBJ2-7 | TRBD2 | TRBV7-6 | . | TGTGCCAGCAGCTTCGGAGCGGGAGGTATCTCCTACGAGCAGTACTTC | CASSFGAGGISYEQYF